A selection of T cell receptor beta chains follows, all from one sample in a study of blood T cell repertoires in COVID-19. Profiled with immunoSEQ multiplex PCR; TCRdb holds only in-frame clones, not every one. The data show about 180,000 clones, more than 80% seen once. The sample was PBMCs or T cells enriched from blood (not recorded which). These receptor sequences come from a middle-aged man who had recovered from COVID-19. Each CDR3 is given with its conserved first and last residue. D genes are given only for firm matches. Expanded clones are given a class, and other clones once, few, many or no size at all.

v_gene: TRBV19
j_gene: TRBJ2-2
abundance: .
d_gene: TRBD2
CDR3aa: CAAGRYTGELFF
CDR3nt: TGTGCCGCCGGGAGGTACACCGGGGAGCTGTTTTTT

v_gene: TRBV7-3
j_gene: TRBJ2-2
abundance: few
d_gene: TRBD2
CDR3aa: CASSPQLAIGTGELFF
CDR3nt: TGTGCCAGCAGCCCCCAACTAGCGATTGGCACCGGGGAGCTGTTTTTT

v_gene: TRBV10-3
j_gene: TRBJ2-3
abundance: .
d_gene: .
CDR3aa: CAMGGPTDTQYF
CDR3nt: TGTGCCATGGGGGGGCCCACAGATACGCAGTATTTT

v_gene: TRBV29-1
j_gene: TRBJ2-3
abundance: .
d_gene: .
CDR3aa: CSVLGLGRSGASTDTQYF
CDR3nt: TGCAGCGTTCTAGGACTCGGCCGGAGCGGCGCTAGCACAGATACGCAGTATTTT

v_gene: TRBV11-2
j_gene: TRBJ2-3
abundance: .
d_gene: .
CDR3aa: CASSLYRSTDTQYF
CDR3nt: TGTGCCAGCAGCTTATATCGTAGCACAGATACGCAGTATTTT

v_gene: TRBV5-1
j_gene: TRBJ2-4
abundance: .
d_gene: TRBD2
CDR3aa: CASSGNSGSGNIQYF
CDR3nt: TGCGCCAGCAGCGGTAATAGCGGGAGCGGAAACATTCAGTACTTC

v_gene: TRBV7-2
j_gene: TRBJ2-3
abundance: .
d_gene: .
CDR3aa: CASSPRVGLRTDTQYF
CDR3nt: TGTGCCAGCAGCCCCCGGGTAGGCCTACGCACAGATACGCAGTATTTT

v_gene: TRBV5-6
j_gene: TRBJ1-2
abundance: .
d_gene: .
CDR3aa: CASSSSGTRYGYTF
CDR3nt: TGTGCCAGCAGCAGTTCCGGTACCCGCTATGGCTACACCTTC

v_gene: TRBV11-2
j_gene: TRBJ2-2
abundance: once
d_gene: .
CDR3aa: CASSPGQLYTGELFF
CDR3nt: TGTGCCAGCAGCCCAGGACAGCTGTACACCGGGGAGCTGTTTTTT

v_gene: TRBV19
j_gene: TRBJ1-2
abundance: .
d_gene: .
CDR3aa: CASSIVFRAAGNYGYTF
CDR3nt: TGTGCCAGTAGTATAGTTTTCAGGGCAGCAGGGAACTATGGCTACACCTTC

v_gene: TRBV19
j_gene: TRBJ1-2
abundance: .
d_gene: TRBD1
CDR3aa: CASSIDPGTGPYGYTF
CDR3nt: TGTGCCAGTAGTATAGATCCCGGGACAGGGCCGTATGGCTACACCTTC

v_gene: TRBV5-1
j_gene: TRBJ2-7
abundance: .
d_gene: TRBD1
CDR3aa: CASSGTGLSSYEQYF
CDR3nt: TGCGCCAGCAGCGGGACAGGGCTCAGCTCCTACGAGCAGTACTTC

v_gene: TRBV5-1
j_gene: TRBJ2-1
abundance: .
d_gene: TRBD1
CDR3aa: CASSVGQGTGEQFF
CDR3nt: TGCGCCAGCAGCGTGGGACAGGGAACGGGTGAGCAGTTCTTC

v_gene: TRBV24-1
j_gene: TRBJ2-1
abundance: .
d_gene: .
CDR3aa: CATSDFLGEQFF
CDR3nt: TGTGCCACCAGTGATTTCCTCGGGGAGCAGTTCTTC

v_gene: TRBV6-5
j_gene: TRBJ2-7
abundance: .
d_gene: TRBD1
CDR3aa: CASRRTGVYEQYF
CDR3nt: TGTGCCAGCAGGCGGACAGGGGTCTACGAGCAGTACTTC

v_gene: TRBV3-1/TRBV3-2
j_gene: TRBJ1-3
abundance: .
d_gene: .
CDR3aa: CASSQGTGKAGNTIYF
CDR3nt: TGTGCCAGCAGCCAGGGTACAGGGAAGGCCGGAAACACCATATATTTT

v_gene: TRBV10-1
j_gene: TRBJ1-6
abundance: once
d_gene: TRBD1
CDR3aa: CASSEFQGGSPLHF
CDR3nt: TGCGCCAGCAGTGAGTTTCAGGGGGGATCACCCCTCCACTTT

v_gene: TRBV28
j_gene: TRBJ1-6
abundance: .
d_gene: TRBD1
CDR3aa: CASSLPTGGYSPLHF
CDR3nt: TGTGCCAGCAGTTTGCCGACAGGGGGCTATTCACCCCTCCACTTT

v_gene: TRBV21-1
j_gene: TRBJ2-7
abundance: .
d_gene: .
CDR3aa: CASSKDGRQGGYFEQYF
CDR3nt: TGTGCCAGCAGCAAAGATGGGAGGCAGGGTGGATACTTCGAGCAGTACTTC

v_gene: TRBV30
j_gene: TRBJ2-7
abundance: .
d_gene: .
CDR3aa: CAWSRLQEQYF
CDR3nt: TGTGCCTGGAGTCGCCTACAGGAGCAGTACTTC

v_gene: TRBV11-2
j_gene: TRBJ1-5
abundance: .
d_gene: TRBD1
CDR3aa: CASSWDSWGNQPQHF
CDR3nt: TGTGCCAGCAGCTGGGACAGCTGGGGCAATCAGCCCCAGCATTTT

v_gene: TRBV4-2
j_gene: TRBJ2-7
abundance: .
d_gene: TRBD2
CDR3aa: CASSQGDPGLAGSYEQYF
CDR3nt: TGTGCCAGCAGCCAAGGGGACCCGGGACTAGCGGGCTCCTACGAGCAGTACTTC